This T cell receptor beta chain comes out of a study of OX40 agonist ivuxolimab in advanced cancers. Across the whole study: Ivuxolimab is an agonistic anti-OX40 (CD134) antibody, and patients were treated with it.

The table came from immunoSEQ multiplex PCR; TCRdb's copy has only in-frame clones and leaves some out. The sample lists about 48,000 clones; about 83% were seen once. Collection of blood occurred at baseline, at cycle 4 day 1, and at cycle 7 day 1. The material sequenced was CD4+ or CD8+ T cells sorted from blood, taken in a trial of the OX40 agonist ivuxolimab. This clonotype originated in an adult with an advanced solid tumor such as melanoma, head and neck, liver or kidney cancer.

CDR3 nucleotides: TGTGCCAGCAGCCAAACAGGGATTGAGCAGTATTTT. It codes for CASSQTGIEQYF. This chain joins TRBV7-9 and TRBJ2-3, with D perhaps matching TRBD1 (6 bases). The CDR3 has 12 amino acids. Looked up from germline, CDR1 is SEHNR and CDR2 is FQNEAQ (reference sequence). Trimming took off 5 bases at V and 11 bases at J, with 14 bases between the two ends.